This TCR beta chain was sequenced for a study of OX40 agonist ivuxolimab in advanced cancers. About the study: The patients' treatment was ivuxolimab, an agonistic anti-OX40 (CD134) antibody. Dose-escalation cases comprised hepatocellular carcinoma, melanoma, renal cell or head and neck cancer.

Germline loops: CDR1 SGHNT, CDR2 YYREEE (reference sequence). The J segment lost 5 bases and the V segment lost 4 bases, leaving 9 bases of the junction unmatched. This CDR3 region has 15 residues. Excluded were patients having autoimmune disease history or systemic immunosuppression. Repertoires were generated with immunoSEQ multiplex PCR, while TCRdb's copy carries only in-frame clones and drops some. The sample has about 64,000 clones; roughly four fifths are singletons. A word on this clone: The antigen is unknown.

Study-wide findings and caveats: Dosing at 0.1 to 3.0 mg/kg was accompanied by clonal expansion of CD4+ and CD8+ blood T cells by week 6.

The rearrangement uses TRBV5-4 and TRBJ2-7, with 10 bases aligning to TRBD2. The sequencing here drew on CD4+ or CD8+ T cells sorted from blood, taken in a trial of the OX40 agonist ivuxolimab. This clonotype was obtained from an adult with an advanced solid tumor such as melanoma, head and neck, liver or kidney cancer. CDR3: CASSPGGTSDHEQYF. The CDR3 DNA reads as TGTGCCAGCAGCCCAGGTGGGACTAGCGACCACGAGCAGTACTTC. The complete variable domain, with remaining parts taken from reference TRBV5-4 and TRBJ2-7, reads ETGVTQSPTHLIKTRGQQVTLRCSSQSGHNTVSWYQQALGQGPQFIFQYYREEENGRGNFPPRFSGLQFPNYSSELNVNALELDDSALYLCASSPGGTSDHEQYFGPGTRLTVT.